This T cell receptor beta chain was identified in a study of preoperative IRX-2 immunotherapy in early breast cancer (dated by TCRdb to between 2019 and 2020). The intended sense of this specimen's treatment or condition label: preoperative locoregional IRX-2 cytokine immunotherapy. The samples were obtained from a phase Ib study in which preoperative, locoregional IRX-2 cytokine immunotherapy intended to prime immune responses was tested. Patients with early-stage breast cancer who were given IRX-2 before surgery served as donors. V and J lose 5 bases and 0 bases, and a span of 14 bases separates them. CDR3 length: 16 amino acids, cysteine to phenylalanine. Of the read, only the CDR3 DNA is kept; its 48 bases are in frame from base 1. CDR1 and CDR2 were assigned from the germline V gene (reference sequence) as SGHAT and FQDESV. The library was prepared using the immunoSEQ multiplex PCR assay. TCRdb re-hosts the immuneACCESS table, in-frame sequences only. Its copies lack some clones; in the studies checked, an unresolved V gene accounts for under half of them, and the cause for the rest is not known. For this sample there are 15,000 to 25,000 clones; over 80% appear just once. The top ten constitute approximately 1.1% of the sample.

Note on this clone: Which antigen it targets is not known. No base quality information exists; no much larger clone differs at one position.

This TCR came from a human donor with breast cancer. The sample consisted of lymph node tissue, taken after IRX-2 immunotherapy. The rearranged segments are TRBV11-1 and TRBJ1-3, with no confidently assigned D gene. The sequenced DNA is TGTGCCAGCAGCCCTGCCCTCGGTGGCTCTGGAAACACCATATATTTT. This encodes CASSPALGGSGNTIYF.